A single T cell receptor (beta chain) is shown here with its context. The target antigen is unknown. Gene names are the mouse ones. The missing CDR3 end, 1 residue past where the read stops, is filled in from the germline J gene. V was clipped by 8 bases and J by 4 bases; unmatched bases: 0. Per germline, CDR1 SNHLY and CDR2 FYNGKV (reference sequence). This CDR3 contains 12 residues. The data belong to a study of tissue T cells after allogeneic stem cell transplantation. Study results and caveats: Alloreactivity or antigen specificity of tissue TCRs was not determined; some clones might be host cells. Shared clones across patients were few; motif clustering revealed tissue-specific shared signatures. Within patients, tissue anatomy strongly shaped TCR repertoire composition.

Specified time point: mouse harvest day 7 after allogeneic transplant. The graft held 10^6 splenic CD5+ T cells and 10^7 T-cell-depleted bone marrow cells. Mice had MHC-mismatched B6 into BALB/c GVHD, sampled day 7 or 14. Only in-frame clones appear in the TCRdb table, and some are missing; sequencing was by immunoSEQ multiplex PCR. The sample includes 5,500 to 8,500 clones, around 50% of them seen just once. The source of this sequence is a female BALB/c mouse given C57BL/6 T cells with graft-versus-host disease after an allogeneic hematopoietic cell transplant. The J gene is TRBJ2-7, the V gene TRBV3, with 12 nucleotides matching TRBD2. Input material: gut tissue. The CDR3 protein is CASGTGGYEQYF. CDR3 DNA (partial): TGTGCCAGCGGGACTGGGGGGTATGAACAGTAC. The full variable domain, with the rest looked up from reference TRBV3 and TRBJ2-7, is GPKVLQIPSHQIIDMGQMVTLNCDPVSNHLYFYWYKQILGQQMEFLVNFYNGKVMEKSKLFKDQFSVERPDGSYFTLKIQPTALEDSAVYFCASGTGGYEQYFGPGTRLTVL.